The 27 T cell receptor beta chains presented below share a single source sample, sequenced in a study of blood T cells in healthy people across ages. Then a second PCR, running about 7 to 11 cycles, was carried out with a sample-barcoded 5' primer and a J-beta primer mix. TCRdb used MiXCR to reprocess the 5' RACE reads, holding one entry per CDR3 protein. The table shows nearly 800,000 distinct CDR3 sequences, with 45% to 70% occurring only once. The sequenced sample consisted of blood. The receptors come from a man aged 35-49 years in good health.

This clonotype was counted between two and nine times. The chain combines TRBV7-3 with TRBJ2-5; 8 nucleotides match TRBD1. This CDR3 has 15 residues. Trimming removed 6 bases from V and 6 bases from J; junction bases left unmatched: 12. Germline V gene lookup returns CDR1 SGHTA and CDR2 FQGTGA. The CDR3 reads CASSSGGALGKTQYF. The CDR3 nucleotides are TGTGCCAGCAGTTCAGGGGGCGCCCTGGGGAAGACCCAGTACTTC. The variable domain in full, with the rest retrieved from reference TRBV7-3 and TRBJ2-5, is GAGVSQTPSNKVTEKGKYVELRCDPISGHTALYWYRQSLGQGPEFLIYFQGTGAADDSGLPNDRFFAVRPEGSVSTLKIQRTERGDSAVYLCASSSGGALGKTQYFGPGTRLLVL.

The chain recombines TRBV29-1 with TRBJ2-7; D may be TRBD1 (5 bases). Trimming cost V 4 bases and J 6 bases, with 13 bases left between them. There are 12 residues in the CDR3. From germline, CDR1 is SQVTM and CDR2 ANQGSEA. Here the CDR3 reads CSVVPFQGEQYF. Written as DNA, the CDR3 is TGCAGCGTTGTGCCTTTTCAGGGCGAGCAGTACTTC.

The CDR3, as DNA: TGTGCCAGCAGCTTAAACAGGGGTTCCAATTCACCCCTCCACTTT. Amino acids: CASSLNRGSNSPLHF. This chain links TRBV7-8 with TRBJ1-6; 7 bases are a match to TRBD1. J gave up 7 bases and V 2 bases, and 5 bases lay outside the gene matches. The CDR3 runs to 15 residues. The germline V gene encodes CDR1 SGHVS and CDR2 FQNEAQ.

The rearrangement uses TRBV30 and TRBJ2-5; tentatively, D is TRBD1 or TRBD2 (5 bases each). Trimming removed 8 bases at V and 4 bases at J, with 14 bases between. Germline CDR1 reads GTSNPN; CDR2 reads SVGIG (reference sequence). The CDR3 length is 12 residues. In DNA form, the CDR3 reads TGTGCCGGGACCCAACGGGGAGAGACCCAGTACTTC. Its protein is CAGTQRGETQYF. Full variable domain (outside the CDR3, taken from reference TRBV30 and TRBJ2-5): SQTIHQWPATLVQPVGSPLSLECTVEGTSNPNLYWYRQAAGRGLQLLFYSVGIGQISSEVPQNLSASRPQDRQFILSSKKLLLSDSGFYLCAGTQRGETQYFGPGTRLLVL.

CDR3 residues: CATSDGLAGGLNEQFF. The CDR3 region has the DNA TGTGCCACCAGTGATGGACTAGCGGGAGGCCTCAATGAGCAGTTCTTC. This rearrangement joins TRBV24-1 to TRBJ2-1, with TRBD2 matching 14 bases. In germline, CDR1 is KGHDR, CDR2 SFDVKD. This CDR3 is built from 16 residues. The V gene end was trimmed by 3 bases and the J gene end by 6 bases; junction bases not matched to a gene: 3.

V is TRBV5-1 and J is TRBJ2-3, with D possibly TRBD1 on 7 matching bases. The V end lost 4 bases, the J end lost 6 bases, and 21 bases lay between the germline ends. The CDR3 runs 16 residues. Germline V CDR1 and CDR2: SGHRS, YFSETQ. CDR3 DNA sequence: TGCGCCAGCAGCCCATCAGGGGGGCAAGATTGGGATACGCAGTATTTT. Amino acid sequence: CASSPSGGQDWDTQYF.

The rearrangement joins TRBV12-3 or TRBV12-4 to TRBJ2-5; TRBD2 agrees at 9 bases. The trim removed 5 bases at V and 2 bases at J, leaving 3 bases unmatched. The CDR3 loop spans 14 amino acids. The CDR3, as DNA: TGTGCCAGCAGTGGGACTAGCAAACAAGAGACCCAGTACTTC. Its protein product is CASSGTSKQETQYF.

This clonotype came up a few times. The V call is TRBV7-2, the J call TRBJ1-6; TRBD1 matches at 7 bases. The CDR3 length is 14 residues. V lost 1 base to trimming and J lost 10 bases; unmatched junction nucleotides: 4. Germline lookup yields CDR1 SGHTA and CDR2 FQGNSA. CDR3 amino acids: CASSLGQGYSPLHF. Written as DNA, the CDR3 is TGTGCCAGCAGCTTAGGACAGGGTTACTCACCCCTCCACTTT.

Comments on this clonotype: Mismatch with germline at one junction end may stem from a read error. J is TRBJ2-1 and V is TRBV7-6, with a weak D call TRBD2 (6 bases). This CDR3 spans 15 amino acids. Germline V gives CDR1 SGHVS, CDR2 FNYEAQ. The DNA for the CDR3 is TGTGCCAGCAGCTTCCGGGACTCCATCGACAATGGGCAGTTCTTC. Its protein is CASSFRDSIDNGQFF.

The chain couples TRBV29-1 to TRBJ2-4, with unresolved D. TRBJ2-7 explains the end of the DNA better; the J call may be wrong. The CDR3 extends over 12 amino acids. CDR1 SQVTM and CDR2 ANQGSEA come from the germline V gene. The CDR3 coding sequence is TGCAGCGTTGGCCGACCTTTAGGCGAGCAGTACTTC. This gives the protein CSVGRPLGEQYF.

The chain links TRBV7-9 to TRBJ2-3; D remains unclear. This CDR3 is 15 amino acids long. Trimming shortened V by 7 bases and J by 0 bases, and 14 bases separated the two germline ends. The germline V gene has CDR1 SEHNR and CDR2 FQNEAQ (reference sequence). The CDR3 protein is CASTDFGSSTDTQYF. In DNA, the CDR3 is TGTGCCAGCACTGATTTCGGCAGTAGCACAGATACGCAGTATTTT.

The chain combines TRBV28 with TRBJ2-7, with D maybe TRBD2 (6 bases). This CDR3 spans 14 amino acids. The V end lost 8 bases, the J end lost 2 bases, and 16 bases lay between the germline ends. From germline, CDR1 is MDHEN and CDR2 SYDVKM. The CDR3 is CASHQEGETYEQYF. For the CDR3, the DNA is TGTGCCAGCCATCAGGAGGGAGAAACCTACGAGCAGTACTTC.

A few counts support this clonotype. This sequence joins TRBV6-2 or TRBV6-3 and TRBJ1-5; possible D gene TRBD1, 6 bases. Deletions cut 5 bases from V and 0 bases from J, with 14 bases between. The CDR3 length is 16 residues. Germline lookup yields CDR1 MNHEY and CDR2 SVGEGT. This chain's CDR3 is CASSPDGTFSNQPQHF. The DNA of the CDR3 is TGTGCCAGCAGTCCCGACGGGACATTTAGCAATCAGCCCCAGCATTTT.

The sample holds a few counts of this clonotype. The chain uses TRBV10-3 and TRBJ1-6; 9 bases agree with TRBD1. CDR1 and CDR2 from the germline V gene are ENHRY and SYGVKD. This CDR3 is 14 amino acids long. With 11 bases clipped from V and 7 bases from J, the junction kept 9 bases outside the gene matches. The CDR3 nucleotides are TGTGCCGTACGGACAGGGGCGCCCAATTCACCCCTCCACTTT. Translated, it gives CAVRTGAPNSPLHF.

The genes are TRBV29-1 and TRBJ1-1, with 8 bases identical to TRBD1. The germline CDR1 and CDR2 sequences are SQVTM and ANQGSEA. The V segment lost 7 bases and the J segment 1 base; nucleotides outside the gene matches: 2. The CDR3 sequence is 12 residues long. The CDR3 protein is CSAGQANTEAFF. CDR3 in DNA: TGCAGCGCGGGACAGGCGAACACTGAAGCTTTCTTT.

In its sample, this clonotype was seen many times. The rearrangement joins TRBV29-1 to TRBJ2-5; D is unresolved. The CDR3 runs 9 residues. From germline, CDR1 is SQVTM and CDR2 ANQGSEA. Trimming left V 4 bases short and J 5 bases short, with 2 bases between. CDR3: CSVGETQYF. In DNA form, the CDR3 reads TGCAGCGTTGGGGAGACCCAGTACTTC.

This clonotype was counted a single time. This chain joins TRBV27 and TRBJ2-1; TRBD1 matches at 10 bases. The CDR3 is 14 residues long. Germline assignment: CDR1 MNHEY and CDR2 SMNVEV (reference sequence). V lost 6 bases and J lost 7; bases outside the gene matches: 6. The CDR3 sequence: CASRGGQGINEQFF. CDR3 sequence (DNA): TGTGCCAGCAGGGGGGGACAGGGGATAAATGAGCAGTTCTTC.

V and J are TRBV27 and TRBJ1-6; D unresolved. The CDR3 sequence is 12 residues long. Trimming shortened V by 4 bases and J by 14 bases, and 12 bases separated the two germline ends. Germline V gene sequence: CDR1 MNHEY, CDR2 SMNVEV (reference sequence). CDR3 sequence reads: CASSSIGSTLHF. The CDR3 nucleotides are TGTGCCAGCAGTTCGATTGGGTCAACCCTCCACTTT.

Note on this clonotype: A much larger clone lies a single base off, so this may be a read error. The chain employs TRBV9 and TRBJ2-1; unclear D gene. Germline values: CDR1 SGDLS, CDR2 YYNGEE. Trimming pared 3 bases from V and 10 bases from J, leaving 17 bases between. This CDR3 has 14 amino acids. CDR3 nucleotide sequence: TGTGCCAGCAGCGGAGAATCGGAGTTTCTAGAGCAGTTCTTC. Translating gives CASSGESEFLEQFF.

J is TRBJ1-1 and V is TRBV15; TRBD1 is a possible D gene (6 bases). This CDR3 has 12 amino acids. The V gene's germline CDR1 is LNHNV and CDR2 YYDKDF (reference sequence). V lost 4 bases to trimming and J lost 11 bases, with 14 bases between them. This CDR3 is CATSTRQEPAFF. The DNA of the CDR3 is TGTGCCACCAGCACCAGACAGGAACCGGCTTTCTTT. Full variable domain (missing parts from reference TRBV15 and TRBJ1-1): DAMVIQNPRYQVTQFGKPVTLSCSQTLNHNVMYWYQQKSSQAPKLLFHYYDKDFNNEADTPDNFQSRRPNTSFCFLDIRSPGLGDTAMYLCATSTRQEPAFFGQGTRLTVV.

The V gene is TRBV20-1, the J gene TRBJ1-6; possible D gene TRBD1, 6 bases. This CDR3 contains 14 residues. From germline, CDR1 is DFQATT and CDR2 SNEGSKA (reference sequence). V was pared by 3 bases and J by 5 bases, with 11 bases between. The CDR3 coding sequence is TGCAGTGCTAGCAAGGACAGAGATAATTCACCCCTCCACTTT. Its protein product is CSASKDRDNSPLHF.

This clonotype was counted a few times. The rearrangement uses TRBV5-1 and TRBJ2-7; D not resolved. The CDR3 spans 13 residues. Germline values: CDR1 SGHRS, CDR2 YFSETQ. The V gene lost 8 bases and the J gene lost 3 bases, with 15 bases spanning the gap. Written as DNA, the CDR3 is TGCGCCAGTCGAGTGGACCCGATCTACGAGCAGTACTTC. It specifies CASRVDPIYEQYF.

This clonotype was observed a few times. V gene TRBV10-3 combines with J gene TRBJ1-2; D may be TRBD1 (5 bases). The CDR3 loop spans 15 amino acids. CDR1 and CDR2 (germline): ENHRY, SYGVKD. V lost 6 bases, J lost 3 bases, and 17 bases lay in between. The CDR3 DNA reads TGTGCCATCAGAGAAAAGGGGTTAGCCGACTATGGCTACACCTTC. Encoded protein: CAIREKGLADYGYTF.

V and J are TRBV11-3 and TRBJ2-5, with D possibly called TRBD1 or TRBD2 (5 bases each). The J call is doubtful: the DNA matches TRBJ2-7 better. Per germline, CDR1 SGHNT and CDR2 YENEEA. The CDR3 contains 11 residues. CDR3 in amino acids: CASRRDGEQYF. The CDR3 bases are TGTGCCAGCAGGAGGGACGGCGAGCAGTACTTC.

DNA of the CDR3: TGTGCCAGCAGCCCCACAATTGGGGGGACTGGGGCCAACGTCCTGACTTTC. The encoded protein is CASSPTIGGTGANVLTF. The rearrangement joins TRBV11-2 to TRBJ2-6, with D maybe TRBD2 (6 bases). The CDR3 runs 17 residues. Trimming left V 5 bases short and J 2 bases short, with 16 bases between. Germline V lookup: CDR1 SGHAT, CDR2 FQNNGV.

The chain combines TRBV20-1 with TRBJ2-1; D might be TRBD1 (5 bases). With 2 bases removed from V and 2 bases from J, the gap between germline ends came to 7 bases. The length of the CDR3 is 13 residues. CDR1 DFQATT and CDR2 SNEGSKA come from the germline V gene (reference sequence). This CDR3 reads CSARQGAYNEQFF. The DNA for the CDR3 is TGCAGTGCTAGACAGGGTGCCTACAATGAGCAGTTCTTC.

The rearrangement joins TRBV9 to TRBJ1-2; maybe TRBD1 (5 bases). The V end was cut by 7 bases, the J end by 8 bases, with 9 bases between. In germline, CDR1 is SGDLS, CDR2 YYNGEE. This CDR3 is 10 amino acids long. For the CDR3, the DNA is TGTGCCAGCGCGGGGCTCGGCTACACCTTC. It is translated as CASAGLGYTF.